This entry concerns a single TCR beta chain. Its antigen remains unidentified. These data come from a study of blood T cells in healthy people across ages. Study results and limitations: Long-lived and aged donors differed, with more naive CD4+ cells and higher diversity in the long-lived.

Together with a sample-barcoded 5' primer, a J-beta primer mix was included in a second PCR lasting roughly 6 to 12 cycles. One entry per CDR3 protein results from TCRdb running MiXCR on the 5' RACE reads. The data contain more than 650,000 distinct CDR3 sequences, about a fifth of them seen just once; the ten biggest clones take up under 25%. Per-sample PBMC isolation yielded at least 6.5 million cells. The CDR3 sequence is 15 residues long. Trimming shortened V by 0 bases and J by 5 bases, and 14 bases separated the two germline ends. The germline gives CDR1 SGHRS, CDR2 YFSETQ. The receptor was derived from a man in his sixties or seventies in good health. The specimen was blood. The rearrangement uses TRBV5-1 and TRBJ1-2; weak D call: TRBD1 (5 bases). CDR3: CASSLGEGKLYGYTF. CDR3 bases: TGCGCCAGCAGCTTGGGTGAGGGGAAGTTGTATGGCTACACCTTC.